Reported below is one T cell receptor beta chain. The sample is drawn from a study of blood T cell repertoires in COVID-19. Turning to the study itself: In each case, the material was cDNA or gDNA derived from T cells, B-cell-depleted T cells, or PBMCs.

Trimming at V came to 3 bases and at J to 5 bases, leaving 6 bases not matched to a gene. The CDR3 has 15 amino acids. Germline assignment: CDR1 MNHEY and CDR2 SMNVEV (reference sequence). As processed by the authors: Amplifying reference gene primers gave estimates of nucleated cell counts. Clones were sequenced by immunoSEQ multiplex PCR, and TCRdb holds only the in-frame ones, with some missing. Clonal size and the V and J genes are those of that table, whereas D and trimming came from the DNA. The repertoire holds around 160,000 clones, with under 90% as singletons. The sequencing sample was made of peripheral blood. The sequence was obtained from a woman aged 80 or over with acute or convalescent COVID-19. The chain is built from TRBV27 and TRBJ2-5; the match to TRBD2 covers 10 bases. The CDR3 bases are TGTGCCAGCAGTTTGGCTCTAGCGGGAGTGGAGACCCAGTACTTC. Protein product: CASSLALAGVETQYF.